These 24 T cell receptor beta chains were all obtained from the same sample, sequenced in a study of T cell responses to AZD1222 COVID-19 vaccine. Assay used: immunoSEQ multiplex PCR; TCRdb lists only in-frame clones, some missing. The data show approximately 200,000 clones, 90% to 95% seen once. This specimen was peripheral blood, taken on day 0 of AZD1222 vaccination. The receptors shown here come from an adult in good health.

The chain carries TRBV24-1 and TRBJ2-2; D may be TRBD1 (5 bases). The CDR3 consists of 15 residues. Germline CDR1 and CDR2: KGHDR and SFDVKD. V was shortened by 9 bases and J by 1 base, with 14 bases between the two germline ends. This chain's CDR3 is CATQDAQENTGELFF. The CDR3 DNA follows: TGTGCCACCCAAGATGCACAGGAGAACACCGGGGAGCTGTTTTTT.

In this sample, this clone turned up once. V and J are TRBV5-4 and TRBJ1-1; 7 positions agree with TRBD1. This CDR3 has 15 amino acids. V gave up 4 bases and J gave up 0 bases; unmatched junction bases: 6. Germline CDR1 and CDR2: SGHNT and YYREEE (reference sequence). The CDR3 spells CASSNPGTVNTEAFF. Here the CDR3 DNA reads TGTGCCAGCAGCAATCCCGGGACAGTGAACACTGAAGCTTTCTTT.

The chain uses TRBV9 and TRBJ2-2; no firm D call. The V end lost 4 bases, the J end lost 3 bases, and 10 bases lay between the germline ends. The CDR3 sequence is 14 residues long. CDR1 and CDR2 from the germline V gene are SGDLS and YYNGEE. Here the CDR3 reads CASSIGPYTGELFF. The CDR3 DNA sequence: TGTGCCAGCAGCATTGGACCATACACCGGGGAGCTGTTTTTT.

The chain joins TRBV5-1 to TRBJ1-1; D not resolved. V gave up 4 bases and J gave up 3 bases, with 10 bases separating them. This CDR3 comprises 13 residues. Germline V gene data show CDR1 as SGHRS and CDR2 as YFSETQ. The CDR3 is CASSLELDTEAFF. As DNA, the CDR3 is TGCGCCAGCAGCCTAGAGTTGGACACTGAAGCTTTCTTT.

The V gene is TRBV5-4, the J gene TRBJ2-7; TRBD1 aligns across 11 bases. V was clipped by 4 bases and J by 3 bases; unmatched bases: 3. The V gene's germline CDR1 is SGHNT and CDR2 YYREEE (reference sequence). This CDR3 spans 14 amino acids. The CDR3 protein is CASSPGQGDYEQYF. In DNA, the CDR3 is TGTGCCAGCAGCCCGGGACAGGGGGACTACGAGCAGTACTTC.

V is TRBV28 and J is TRBJ1-4, with 7 bases identical to TRBD1. The CDR3 covers 13 residues. Looked up from germline, CDR1 is MDHEN and CDR2 is SYDVKM. Losses at the gene ends were 7 bases for V and 7 bases for J; bases not matched to a gene: 6. This chain's CDR3 is CASKGGGGEKLFF. For the CDR3, the DNA is TGTGCCAGCAAAGGAGGGGGCGGTGAAAAACTGTTTTTT.

The chain joins TRBV27 to TRBJ1-5; no reliable D call. Per germline, CDR1 MNHEY and CDR2 SMNVEV (reference sequence). The length of the CDR3 is 15 residues. The V end lost 2 bases, the J end lost 4 bases, and 12 bases lay between the germline ends. In DNA, the CDR3 is TGTGCCAGCAGTTTAAGGCAAAACCTAAATCAGCCCCAGCATTTT. Translated, it gives CASSLRQNLNQPQHF.

This chain joins TRBV5-1 and TRBJ2-5; D unresolved. CDR3 length: 13 amino acids. The germline CDR1 and CDR2 sequences are SGHRS and YFSETQ. V was trimmed by 4 bases and J by 3 bases, leaving 10 bases between them. CDR3 in amino acids: CASSGTVKETQYF. As DNA, the CDR3 is TGCGCCAGCAGCGGCACGGTTAAAGAGACCCAGTACTTC.

The chain recombines TRBV7-3 with TRBJ1-2; 7 bases fit TRBD1. V trimming: 5 bases; J trimming: 7 bases; junction bases outside the gene matches: 10. This CDR3 is 14 amino acids long. CDR1 and CDR2 from the germline V gene are SGHTA and FQGTGA. The CDR3 is CASSRTDREGGYTF. The CDR3 DNA sequence: TGTGCCAGCAGCCGCACTGACAGGGAAGGTGGCTACACCTTC.

This clone was observed a single time. V usage is TRBV5-1 and J usage is TRBJ2-7; D remains ambiguous. V was clipped by 2 bases and J by 2 bases, with 8 bases between them. Germline values: CDR1 SGHRS, CDR2 YFSETQ. CDR3 size: 13 residues. The DNA of the CDR3 is TGCGCCAGCAGCTTTAGTATGGCCTACGAGCAGTACTTC. This gives the protein CASSFSMAYEQYF.

The chain recombines TRBV11-2 with TRBJ2-2; possibly TRBD1 for D (5 bases). With 5 bases removed from V and 1 base from J, the gap between germline ends came to 8 bases. CDR3 length: 14 amino acids. Germline CDR1 SGHAT, CDR2 FQNNGV. The CDR3 sequence is CASSLQGNTGELFF. The CDR3 nucleotides read TGTGCCAGCAGCCTTCAGGGGAACACCGGGGAGCTGTTTTTT.

This clone was seen just once. The rearrangement joins TRBV9 to TRBJ1-2; no definite D call. This CDR3 contains 13 residues. Deletions cut 4 bases from V and 0 bases from J, with 7 bases between. Germline loops: CDR1 SGDLS, CDR2 YYNGEE. The CDR3, as DNA: TGTGCCAGCAGCCACCGAGCTAACTATGGCTACACCTTC. It codes for CASSHRANYGYTF.

The chain has TRBV4-2 and TRBJ1-2; D not certain. The CDR3 is 14 amino acids. Trimming left V 0 bases short and J 8 bases short, with 13 bases between. Germline values: CDR1 LGHNA, CDR2 YNFKEQ. CDR3 residues: CASSQDRTAKGYTF. DNA of the CDR3: TGTGCCAGCAGCCAAGATAGGACGGCCAAGGGCTACACCTTC.

This chain's CDR3 is CASSEGGSTNEKLFF. The CDR3 coding sequence is TGTGCCAGCAGTGAGGGAGGGTCAACTAATGAAAAACTGTTTTTT. This chain links TRBV2 with TRBJ1-4, with D uncertain. CDR1 is SNHLY and CDR2 is FYNNEI in the germline V gene. The V end was cut by 3 bases, the J end by 0 bases, with 8 bases between. The CDR3 has 15 residues.

The V gene is TRBV28, the J gene TRBJ1-1; TRBD1 might be the D (5 bases). CDR1 and CDR2 from the germline V gene are MDHEN and SYDVKM. This CDR3 spans 12 amino acids. Trimming left V 5 bases short and J 11 bases short, with 15 bases between. DNA of the CDR3: TGTGCCAGCAGTATCGTAGTGGGGGAGGCTTTCTTT. This gives the protein CASSIVVGEAFF.

This chain uses TRBV20-1 with TRBJ1-2, with 8 positions matching TRBD1. The CDR3 has 14 amino acids. Germline V lookup: CDR1 DFQATT, CDR2 SNEGSKA (reference sequence). Losses at the gene ends were 3 bases for V and 10 bases for J; bases not matched to a gene: 13. CDR3 region: CSASYRGTVSVYTF. The CDR3 nucleotides read TGCAGTGCTAGTTACAGGGGGACCGTATCCGTCTACACCTTC.

The CDR3 is CASSDSRAGVEGEQFF. CDR3 nucleotides: TGTGCCAGCAGTGACTCGAGGGCGGGAGTAGAGGGTGAGCAGTTCTTC. This chain uses TRBV6-4 with TRBJ2-1; 7 nucleotides agree with TRBD2. From germline, CDR1 is MRHNA and CDR2 SNTAGT. V dropped 0 bases and J dropped 9; count of bases not matched to a gene: 11. The CDR3 has 16 residues.

This sequence joins TRBV5-1 and TRBJ2-3; D possibly corresponds to TRBD2 (5 bases). The V end lost 0 bases, the J end lost 5 bases, and 10 bases lay between the germline ends. Germline CDR1 SGHRS, CDR2 YFSETQ. This CDR3 spans 14 amino acids. CDR3 amino acids: CASSLGEGEDTQYF. The CDR3 nucleotides read TGCGCCAGCAGCTTGGGAGAGGGCGAAGATACGCAGTATTTT.

This chain links TRBV27 with TRBJ1-4; D is possibly TRBD1 (5 bases). Trimming removed 7 bases at V and 3 bases at J, with 18 bases between. The CDR3 is 16 residues long. Germline CDR1 reads MNHEY; CDR2 reads SMNVEV (reference sequence). Here the CDR3 reads CASMESWGMPNEKLFF. Here the CDR3 DNA reads TGTGCCAGCATGGAATCGTGGGGGATGCCTAATGAAAAACTGTTTTTT.

The chain combines TRBV4-1 with TRBJ1-2, with TRBD1 identical over 9 bases. The CDR3 covers 15 residues. V lost 0 bases and J lost 8; bases outside the gene matches: 7. The germline V gene has CDR1 MGHRA and CDR2 YSYEKL. CDR3 in DNA: TGCGCCAGCAGCCAAGAGGACAGGGGCGATTGGGGCTACACCTTC. As protein: CASSQEDRGDWGYTF.

The chain combines TRBV27 with TRBJ1-2; D not resolved. Germline V gene sequence: CDR1 MNHEY, CDR2 SMNVEV (reference sequence). With 2 bases removed from V and 9 bases from J, the gap between germline ends came to 7 bases. The CDR3 totals 11 residues. CDR3 amino acids: CASSLRSSYTF. The CDR3 DNA is TGTGCCAGCAGTTTAAGAAGCAGCTACACCTTC.

The J gene is TRBJ1-6, the V gene TRBV4-1, with 9 bases matching TRBD1. Germline trimming cut 4 bases from V and 10 bases from J; bases unmatched to any gene: 17. Germline V lookup: CDR1 MGHRA, CDR2 YSYEKL. The CDR3 spans 18 residues. The CDR3 is CASSRLGVRDRAISPLHF. The CDR3 region has the DNA TGCGCCAGCAGCCGCCTAGGTGTCAGGGACAGGGCTATCTCACCCCTCCACTTT.

The chain combines TRBV9 with TRBJ2-7; 10 positions agree with TRBD2. The CDR3 has 14 residues. Germline CDR1 SGDLS, CDR2 YYNGEE. V lost 7 bases and J lost 7; bases outside the gene matches: 11. The CDR3 sequence: CASVEAGGPVEQYF. The CDR3 region has the DNA TGTGCCAGCGTCGAAGCGGGAGGGCCGGTGGAGCAGTACTTC.

V and J are TRBV4-1 and TRBJ2-7; no definite D call. The V end lost 3 bases, the J end lost 0 bases, and 15 bases lay between the germline ends. In germline, CDR1 is MGHRA, CDR2 YSYEKL. This CDR3 is 16 amino acids long. Here the CDR3 reads CASSHRFRTDSYEQYF. The CDR3 DNA sequence: TGCGCCAGCAGCCACCGCTTCCGGACGGACTCCTACGAGCAGTACTTC.